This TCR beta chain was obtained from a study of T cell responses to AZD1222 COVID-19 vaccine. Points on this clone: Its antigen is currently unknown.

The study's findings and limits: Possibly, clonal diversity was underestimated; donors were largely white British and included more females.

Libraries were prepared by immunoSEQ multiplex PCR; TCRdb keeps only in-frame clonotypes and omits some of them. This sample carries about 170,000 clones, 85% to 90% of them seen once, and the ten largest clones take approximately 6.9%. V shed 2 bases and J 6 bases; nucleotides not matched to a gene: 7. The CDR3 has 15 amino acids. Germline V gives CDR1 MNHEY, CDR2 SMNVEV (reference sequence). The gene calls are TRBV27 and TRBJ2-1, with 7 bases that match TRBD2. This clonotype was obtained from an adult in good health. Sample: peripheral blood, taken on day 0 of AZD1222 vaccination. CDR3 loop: CASSLEGGGVNEQFF. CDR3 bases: TGTGCCAGCAGTTTAGAAGGTGGGGGGGTCAATGAGCAGTTCTTC.